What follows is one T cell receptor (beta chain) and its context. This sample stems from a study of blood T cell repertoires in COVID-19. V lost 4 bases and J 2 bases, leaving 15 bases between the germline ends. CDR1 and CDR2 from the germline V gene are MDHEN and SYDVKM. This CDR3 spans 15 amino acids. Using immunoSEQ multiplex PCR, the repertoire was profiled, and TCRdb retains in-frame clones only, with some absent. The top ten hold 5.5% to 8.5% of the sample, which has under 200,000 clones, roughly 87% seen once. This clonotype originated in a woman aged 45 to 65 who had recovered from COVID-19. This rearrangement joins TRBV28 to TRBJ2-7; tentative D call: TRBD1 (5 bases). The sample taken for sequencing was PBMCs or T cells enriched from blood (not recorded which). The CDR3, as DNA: TGTGCCAGCAGTTCCCCCCAGGGTTCCCCCTACGAGCAGTACTTC. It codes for CASSSPQGSPYEQYF.